This TCR beta chain was captured in a study of T cell changes during pregnancy in multiple sclerosis (dated by TCRdb to the late 2010s). With respect to the entire study: The study looked at changes in the T cell repertoire across pregnancy in women with multiple sclerosis.

Its CDR3 holds 14 amino acids, cysteine through phenylalanine. The retained sequence is limited to the CDR3, 42 bases, with the frame set at the first base. V sheds 1 base and J sheds 2 bases, leaving 9 bases between their ends. Sequences SGHRS (CDR1) and YFSETQ (CDR2) are obtained from the germline V gene. Receptor libraries were prepared by the immunoSEQ multiplex PCR assay. Sourced from immuneACCESS, this table was stored by TCRdb with only in-frame sequences that have V and J called. A share of the clones is absent; for the studies checked, an unresolved V gene accounts for under half, and the remainder has no known explanation. Present in this sample are roughly 100,000 clones, about 91% of which were seen just once. Clones ranked in the top ten supply around 3% of the sample. Concerning this clone: Its antigen remains undetermined. Base quality data are lacking; no much larger clone is found one base away.

The material was peripheral blood, obtained in the second trimester of pregnancy. This TCR was sampled from a female donor with multiple sclerosis, enrolled in a pregnancy study. The chain employs TRBV5-1 and TRBJ2-5; the D gene cannot be resolved reliably. This receptor has the CDR3 CASSLIGGQETQYF. In nucleotides, the sequence is TGCGCCAGCAGCTTGATCGGCGGTCAAGAGACCCAGTACTTC.